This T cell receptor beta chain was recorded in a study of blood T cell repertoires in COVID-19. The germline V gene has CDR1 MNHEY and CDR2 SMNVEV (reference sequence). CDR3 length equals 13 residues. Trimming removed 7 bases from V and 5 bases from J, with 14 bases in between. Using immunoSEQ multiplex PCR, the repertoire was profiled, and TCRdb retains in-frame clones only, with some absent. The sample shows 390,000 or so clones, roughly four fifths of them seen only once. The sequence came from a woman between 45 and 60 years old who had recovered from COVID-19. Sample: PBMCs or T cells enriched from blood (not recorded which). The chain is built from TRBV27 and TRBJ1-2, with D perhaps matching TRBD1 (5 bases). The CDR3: CASKEPGGYGYTF. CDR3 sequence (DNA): TGTGCCAGCAAAGAGCCTGGGGGGTATGGCTACACCTTC.